A single sample is the source of the 29 T cell receptor beta chains below, sequenced in a study of low-dose radiotherapy and immunotherapy resistance in tumors. Primers targeting TRAV and TRBV primed first-strand cDNA, covering alpha and beta chains. TCRs were amplified for about 18 PCR cycles with a constant-region primer and V-primer adapter. TCRdb used MiXCR to reprocess the reads, holding one entry per CDR3 protein. The repertoire holds about 82,000 distinct CDR3 sequences, with about 20% as singletons. As for time point: before trial treatment. Here the sequenced sample was PBMCs, taken before treatment. These TCRs come from a male donor with prostate cancer.

This clonotype has ten or more counts. V and J are TRBV19 and TRBJ2-7, with 7 bases identical to TRBD2. Looked up from germline, CDR1 is LNHDA and CDR2 is SQIVND (reference sequence). Trimming took 4 bases from V and 2 from J; bases not matched to a gene: 5. This CDR3 spans 14 amino acids. The DNA for the CDR3 is TGTGCCAGTAGTACTAACAGCGGGGCCTACGAGCAGTACTTC. This translates into CASSTNSGAYEQYF.

This clonotype was picked up one time. This likely traces to a read error, being one base from a far larger clone. Because the CDR3 is missing its conserved closing phenylalanine or tryptophan, this is likely a read error. Because the CDR3's place on the DNA is in doubt, the DNA is left out and the CDR3 is given as listed by TCRdb. CDR3 protein: CASSERGLAGASVRFS. The rearrangement links TRBV2 to TRBJ2-5; the table calls TRBD2, which could not be checked here. The CDR3 region is 16 residues in length, termini included. Per germline, CDR1 SNHLY and CDR2 FYNNEI.

This clonotype was picked up a small number of times. The rearrangement joins TRBV12-3 or TRBV12-4 to TRBJ1-1; D is perhaps TRBD1 (5 bases). Trimming stripped 8 bases from V and 2 bases from J, with 15 bases between. The CDR3 sequence is 14 residues long. The CDR3 nucleotides are TGTGCCAGCTCAGTAGGACAAGAAAACACTGAAGCTTTCTTT. It codes for CASSVGQENTEAFF.

Worth noting for this clonotype: A far larger clone is off by one base, so a read error is likely. The chain links TRBV6-2 or TRBV6-3 to TRBJ1-3, with unresolved D. CDR3 size: 15 residues. Germline V gene lookup returns CDR1 MNHEY and CDR2 SVGEGT. The CDR3 DNA reads as TGTGCCAGCAGTTACTCCTTCAACTCTGGAATCACCATATATTTT. Protein product: CASSYSFNSGITIYF.

This clonotype was observed many times. This chain links TRBV7-3 with TRBJ2-2, with a possible D match to TRBD2 (6 bases). The CDR3 sequence is 17 residues long. Germline CDR1 SGHTA, CDR2 FQGTGA. The germline V and J ends were trimmed by 0 bases and 1 base, with 12 bases remaining between them. CDR3 nucleotides: TGTGCCAGCAGCTTAACGTCGGGTAGCGGGAACACCGGGGAGCTGTTTTTT. Amino acid sequence: CASSLTSGSGNTGELFF.

This clonotype was counted ten times or more. The chain couples TRBV29-1 to TRBJ2-7, with D possibly being TRBD2 (6 bases). The CDR3 has 13 residues. Trimming shortened V by 3 bases and J by 1 base, and 10 bases separated the two germline ends. Germline-derived CDR1 and CDR2 are SQVTM and ANQGSEA. The CDR3 coding sequence is TGCAGCGTTGAGGACGGGACTTCCTACGAGCAGTACTTC. Translation gives CSVEDGTSYEQYF.

This clonotype was seen repeatedly, ten times or more. This rearrangement joins TRBV5-1 to TRBJ2-7, with 12 bases identical to TRBD1. Germline V gives CDR1 SGHRS, CDR2 YFSETQ. CDR3 length: 15 amino acids. The ends lost 4 bases at V and 6 bases at J; junction bases unmatched: 8. The CDR3 reads CASSAAGTGGLEQYF. The CDR3 DNA follows: TGCGCCAGCAGCGCGGCCGGGACAGGGGGCCTCGAGCAGTACTTC.

This clonotype has at least ten counts. The chain couples TRBV9 to TRBJ2-3, with D possibly being TRBD1 (6 bases). V lost 0 bases to trimming and J lost 6 bases, with 14 bases between them. The CDR3 length is 15 residues. The germline CDR1 and CDR2 sequences are SGDLS and YYNGEE. This CDR3 reads CASSVVRGQLDTQYF. The CDR3 coding sequence is TGTGCCAGCAGCGTAGTGAGGGGACAACTGGATACGCAGTATTTT.

This clonotype was seen repeatedly, ten times or more. V is TRBV5-1 and J is TRBJ2-3, with TRBD2 matching over 10 bases. The CDR3 length is 18 residues. With 4 bases clipped from V and 0 bases from J, the junction kept 11 bases outside the gene matches. Germline-derived CDR1 and CDR2 are SGHRS and YFSETQ. The CDR3 nucleotides are TGCGCCAGCAGCGGGCAGGGACTAGCGCAGATCAGCACAGATACGCAGTATTTT. Protein product: CASSGQGLAQISTDTQYF.

This clonotype came up many times. The chain combines TRBV6-1 with TRBJ2-1; D unclear. Trimming removed 6 bases at V and 9 bases at J, with 9 bases between. The CDR3 has 11 residues. Germline CDR1 and CDR2: MNHNS and SASEGT. The CDR3 spells CASSLALEQFF. The CDR3 bases are TGTGCCAGCAGCCTGGCCCTTGAGCAGTTCTTC.

Many counts were recorded for this clonotype. The chain links TRBV7-3 to TRBJ2-3, with 7 positions matching TRBD2. Germline V gene lookup returns CDR1 SGHTA and CDR2 FQGTGA. V lost 5 bases, J lost 3 bases, and 8 bases stayed unmatched. The CDR3 totals 15 residues. CDR3 residues: CASSVSSGWTDTQYF. The CDR3 nucleotides are TGTGCCAGCAGCGTCAGTAGCGGGTGGACAGATACGCAGTATTTT.

This clonotype was seen repeatedly, ten times or more. The chain links TRBV7-2 to TRBJ1-2; no definite D call. Germline V CDR1 and CDR2: SGHTA, FQGNSA. The CDR3 length is 11 residues. Trimming left V 6 bases short and J 8 bases short, with 10 bases between. The CDR3 protein is CASRLDGGYTF. The CDR3 nucleotides are TGTGCCAGCAGGCTAGACGGAGGCTACACCTTC.

This clonotype was observed at least ten times. The chain employs TRBV5-4 and TRBJ2-1; weak D call: TRBD2 (6 bases). This CDR3 has 13 residues. CDR1 is SGHNT and CDR2 is YYREEE in the germline V gene (reference sequence). V lost 0 bases and J lost 6, with 7 bases in between. CDR3: CASSLVGGNEQFF. DNA for the CDR3: TGTGCCAGCAGCTTGGTGGGGGGCAATGAGCAGTTCTTC.

This clonotype occurred many times. V gene TRBV27 combines with J gene TRBJ2-6; the D is unclear. The CDR3 loop spans 15 amino acids. Trimming cost V 0 bases and J 1 base, with 4 bases left between them. Germline lookup yields CDR1 MNHEY and CDR2 SMNVEV (reference sequence). CDR3 DNA sequence: TGTGCCAGCAGTTTATCGAAATCTGGGGCCAACGTCCTGACTTTC. Amino acid sequence: CASSLSKSGANVLTF.

This clonotype appeared many times. The rearrangement links TRBV6-2 or TRBV6-3 to TRBJ2-7; D is unresolved. The CDR3 runs 14 residues. Germline CDR1 reads MNHEY; CDR2 reads SVGEGT. V was clipped by 3 bases and J by 0 bases, with 9 bases between them. The DNA of the CDR3 is TGTGCCAGCAGTTATCACCGGAGCTCCTACGAGCAGTACTTC. Encoded protein: CASSYHRSSYEQYF.

This clonotype was recorded many times. Germline is not matched at one junction end, which may reflect a read error. The J gene is TRBJ1-5, the V gene TRBV20-1, with 10 bases fitting TRBD1. The CDR3 loop spans 15 amino acids. Germline assignment: CDR1 DFQATT and CDR2 SNEGSKA (reference sequence). CDR3 nucleotides: TGCAGTGTTAGAGAAACCGGGACAGGGGATCAGCCCCAGCATTTT. Translated: CSVRETGTGDQPQHF.

This clonotype showed up many times. The V call is TRBV3-1, the J call TRBJ1-6, with 7 nucleotides matching TRBD1. With V trimmed by 3 bases and J by 14 bases, 16 bases remained unmatched. In germline, CDR1 is LGHDT, CDR2 YNNKEL (reference sequence). The CDR3 covers 16 residues. CDR3 DNA: TGTGCCAGCAGCCAGGGGACAGCCCTCCAATTGGGGACCCTCCACTTT. This translates into CASSQGTALQLGTLHF.

This clonotype showed up many times. V gene TRBV27 combines with J gene TRBJ1-6; D is perhaps TRBD1 (5 bases). Per germline, CDR1 MNHEY and CDR2 SMNVEV (reference sequence). The CDR3 extends over 18 amino acids. The V end lost 3 bases, the J end lost 0 bases, and 15 bases lay between the germline ends. The CDR3 loop reads CASSFGVGASSYNSPLHF. The DNA of the CDR3 is TGTGCCAGCAGTTTCGGGGTAGGGGCCAGCTCCTATAATTCACCCCTCCACTTT.

The sample holds many counts of this clonotype. The chain has TRBV3-1 and TRBJ2-3; the D is unclear. The V end lost 2 bases, the J end lost 6 bases, and 27 bases lay between the germline ends. The CDR3 is made up of 19 amino acids. The germline V gene has CDR1 LGHDT and CDR2 YNNKEL (reference sequence). The CDR3 region is CASSQRHPGFPSATDTQYF. The CDR3 DNA reads as TGTGCCAGCAGCCAAAGGCACCCAGGATTCCCATCAGCCACGGATACGCAGTATTTT.

This clonotype has ten or more counts. CDR3 nucleotides: TGCGCCAGCAGCTTGGCCGCGGGACCCTACAATGAGCAGTTCTTC. It translates to CASSLAAGPYNEQFF. The chain links TRBV5-1 to TRBJ2-1; a possible D gene is TRBD2 (6 bases). The CDR3 loop spans 15 amino acids. Trimming stripped 0 bases from V and 2 bases from J, with 9 bases between. From germline, CDR1 is SGHRS and CDR2 YFSETQ. The whole variable domain, remainder taken from reference TRBV5-1 and TRBJ2-1, is KAGVTQTPRYLIKTRGQQVTLSCSPISGHRSVSWYQQTPGQGLQFLFEYFSETQRNKGNFPGRFSGRQFSNSRSEMNVSTLELGDSALYLCASSLAAGPYNEQFFGPGTRLTVL.

There are many counts of this clonotype. The chain is built from TRBV9 and TRBJ2-1, with TRBD1 matching over 8 bases. The CDR3 consists of 16 residues. J was trimmed by 5 bases and V by 3 bases; bases with no gene match: 10. In germline, CDR1 is SGDLS, CDR2 YYNGEE. This CDR3 is CASSGPDRGINNEQFF. In DNA, the CDR3 is TGTGCCAGCAGCGGACCAGACAGGGGAATTAACAATGAGCAGTTCTTC.

In this sample, this clonotype turned up many times. This chain uses TRBV29-1 with TRBJ2-7, with D perhaps TRBD2 (7 bases). The CDR3 loop spans 13 amino acids. CDR1 SQVTM and CDR2 ANQGSEA come from the germline V gene. Between the trimmed V and J ends, which lost 3 bases and 6 bases, there was a span of 15 bases. CDR3 DNA sequence: TGCAGCGTTGACGGGGGGCGCGGAGCCGAGCAGTACTTC. Translation: CSVDGGRGAEQYF.

The sample holds many counts of this clonotype. The chain combines TRBV6-6 with TRBJ2-3; 7 nucleotides agree with TRBD1. Germline CDR1 reads MNHNY; CDR2 reads SVGAGI (reference sequence). This CDR3 is 15 amino acids long. V trimming: 1 base; J trimming: 2 bases; junction bases outside the gene matches: 3. CDR3 nucleotide sequence: TGTGCCAGCAGTTACTGGGACAGATTCACAGATACGCAGTATTTT. Translation: CASSYWDRFTDTQYF.

This clonotype was seen many times. The chain has TRBV6-5 and TRBJ2-7, with D perhaps TRBD2 (5 bases). Germline V gives CDR1 MNHEY, CDR2 SVGAGI. CDR3 length equals 14 residues. Between the trimmed V and J ends, which lost 7 bases and 3 bases, there was a span of 16 bases. The CDR3 DNA follows: TGTGCCAGCATGAGGTGGGGAGCAAACTACGAGCAGTACTTC. Protein product: CASMRWGANYEQYF.

The chain uses TRBV30 and TRBJ1-2, with D hard to call. This CDR3 is built from 11 residues. Germline V gene sequence: CDR1 GTSNPN, CDR2 SVGIG (reference sequence). The CDR3 reads CAREDLYGYTF. The CDR3 DNA sequence: TGTGCTCGGGAAGACCTCTATGGCTACACCTTC.

This clonotype was observed many times. The chain links TRBV4-2 to TRBJ2-3, with 8 positions matching TRBD2. This CDR3 region has 15 residues. The V segment lost 5 bases and the J segment 1 base; nucleotides outside the gene matches: 5. Looked up from germline, CDR1 is LGHNA and CDR2 is YNFKEQ. The CDR3 protein is CASSEAGARTDTQYF. The CDR3, as DNA: TGTGCCAGCAGCGAAGCGGGGGCTCGCACAGATACGCAGTATTTT.

The CDR3 coding sequence is TGTGCCATCCAGGGGGACAGGCCAAACTATGGCTACACCTTC. Its translation: CAIQGDRPNYGYTF. The V and J genes are TRBV10-3 and TRBJ1-2; TRBD1 aligns across 8 bases. Trimming removed 8 bases from V and 2 bases from J; junction bases left unmatched: 7. The CDR3 contains 14 residues. Germline V lookup: CDR1 ENHRY, CDR2 SYGVKD.

This clonotype was picked up many times. The chain carries TRBV27 and TRBJ2-1, with TRBD2 matching 7 bases. Unmatched junction bases numbered 5, after V lost 5 bases and J lost 4 bases. The germline gives CDR1 MNHEY, CDR2 SMNVEV (reference sequence). The CDR3 extends over 14 amino acids. The chain's CDR3 is CASSIGLVYNEQFF. CDR3 nucleotides: TGTGCCAGCAGTATTGGACTAGTGTACAATGAGCAGTTCTTC.

Ten or more counts support this clonotype. This chain connects TRBV6-5 to TRBJ2-7; TRBD2 aligns across 9 bases. The CDR3 has 14 residues. Germline values: CDR1 MNHEY, CDR2 SVGAGI. V dropped 5 bases and J dropped 5; count of bases not matched to a gene: 7. The CDR3 region has the DNA TGTGCCAGCAGTCCCCGGGGCGGGAGGGACGAGCAGTACTTC. Translating it yields CASSPRGGRDEQYF.